What follows are 15 T cell receptor beta chains derived from one specimen sequenced in a study of immune aging and cytomegalovirus after organ transplant. What these receptors recognize is not known. Sample time point: five sample-tagged time points from pre-transplant (day -1) to day 368 post-transplant, pooled. Libraries came from microwell single-cell capture using BD Rhapsody targeted mRNA and AbSeq reagents. MiXCR was run by TCRdb on the single-cell sequencing reads, yielding one entry per CDR3 protein. Here the sample spans about 21,000 distinct CDR3 sequences, roughly 38% being singletons. Sequencing used CMV peptide-activated CD4+ and CD8+ T cells sorted from blood, obtained at five time points, pooled. Subset noted: sorted CD8+CD137+ and CD4+CD154+ T cells after approximately 12 h CMV IE-1 peptide stimulation. Receptors originate from a female donor who had a heart transplant and CMV viremia.

In its sample, this clonotype ranks as large. The V gene is TRBV7-9, the J gene TRBJ1-1; 7 nucleotides line up with TRBD1. The CDR3 has 14 residues. Germline CDR1 SEHNR, CDR2 FQNEAQ (reference sequence). J gave up 2 bases and V 3 bases, and 3 bases lay outside the gene matches. The CDR3 coding sequence is TGTGCCAGCAGCTTGAACAGGGGCAACACTGAAGCTTTCTTT. Translated: CASSLNRGNTEAFF.

This clonotype came up a few times. V gene TRBV18 combines with J gene TRBJ2-5; a possible D gene is TRBD1 (6 bases). CDR3 length equals 15 residues. Trimming shortened V by 5 bases and J by 5 bases, and 18 bases separated the two germline ends. The germline V gene has CDR1 KGHSH and CDR2 LQKENI. The CDR3 region has the DNA TGTGCCAGCTCAGGAGACAGGTCCCCGTCGGAGACCCAGTACTTC. This translates into CASSGDRSPSETQYF.

This clonotype was detected ten times or more. The chain couples TRBV11-2 to TRBJ2-1, with D uncertain. Trimming removed 0 bases from V and 6 bases from J, with 9 bases in between. In germline, CDR1 is SGHAT, CDR2 FQNNGV. The CDR3 is made up of 14 amino acids. The DNA of the CDR3 is TGTGCCAGCAGCTTAGAACCTAGTAGCAATGAGCAGTTCTTC. Translating it yields CASSLEPSSNEQFF.

This clonotype was seen a handful of times. The CDR3 coding sequence is TGTGCCACCAGTGACCGCTACGAGCAGTACTTC. It encodes CATSDRYEQYF. This chain connects TRBV24-1 to TRBJ2-7; D ambiguous. The V end lost 4 bases, the J end lost 3 bases, and 3 bases lay between the germline ends. Germline CDR1 is KGHDR and CDR2 is SFDVKD. CDR3 length: 11 residues.

This clonotype showed up just a few times. This sequence joins TRBV5-4 and TRBJ2-3; 7 nucleotides align to TRBD2. The CDR3 sequence is 15 residues long. Germline V lookup: CDR1 SGHNT, CDR2 YYREEE (reference sequence). The J segment lost 5 bases and the V segment lost 4 bases, leaving 10 bases of the junction unmatched. The CDR3 nucleotides are TGTGCCAGCAGCCCAATAGCGGGTGGTCGAGATACGCAGTATTTT. This gives the protein CASSPIAGGRDTQYF.

The V call is TRBV20-1, the J call TRBJ1-5; possibly TRBD1 for D (5 bases). The CDR3 extends over 13 amino acids. CDR1 and CDR2 (germline): DFQATT, SNEGSKA (reference sequence). The V gene lost 2 bases and the J gene lost 9 bases, with 14 bases spanning the gap. Here the CDR3 DNA reads TGCAGTGCTAGATACAGGCAGCCGGGGCCCCAGCATTTT. It translates to CSARYRQPGPQHF.

This sequence joins TRBV5-4 and TRBJ2-3, with 8 bases lining up with TRBD2. With V trimmed by 4 bases and J by 2 bases, 6 bases remained unmatched. Germline CDR1 and CDR2: SGHNT and YYREEE (reference sequence). This CDR3 has 15 amino acids. The chain's CDR3 is CASSPGGALTDTQYF. CDR3 DNA: TGTGCCAGCAGCCCCGGGGGGGCCCTCACAGATACGCAGTATTTT.

The CDR3 DNA reads TGTGCCAGCAGTGATATCGCGAACACCGGGGAGCTGTTTTTT. As protein: CASSDIANTGELFF. The chain joins TRBV2 to TRBJ2-2; D gene uncertain. Trimming pared 3 bases from V and 0 bases from J, leaving 5 bases between. Germline assignment: CDR1 SNHLY and CDR2 FYNNEI. The CDR3 totals 14 residues.

V gene TRBV6-2 or TRBV6-3 combines with J gene TRBJ1-5; D is unresolved. CDR1 is MNHEY, CDR2 SVGEGT, per germline. V lost 4 bases and J 2 bases, leaving 12 bases between the germline ends. This CDR3 contains 15 residues. The CDR3 is CASSLTRTGNQPQHF. Here the CDR3 DNA reads TGTGCCAGCAGTTTGACTAGGACTGGCAATCAGCCCCAGCATTTT.

This sequence joins TRBV6-6 and TRBJ2-3, with 9 bases lining up with TRBD1. CDR3 length equals 17 residues. Germline V gives CDR1 MNHNY, CDR2 SVGAGI (reference sequence). The ends lost 0 bases at V and 5 bases at J; junction bases unmatched: 9. CDR3 bases: TGTGCCAGCAGTTACTCCCCCGGACAGGGGCAGGTAGATACGCAGTATTTT. As protein: CASSYSPGQGQVDTQYF.

This clonotype was seen only a few times. The chain combines TRBV10-2 with TRBJ2-1; D gene unclear. Trimming left V 6 bases short and J 6 bases short, with 9 bases between. The CDR3 contains 12 residues. Germline V gives CDR1 WSHSY, CDR2 SAAADI. The CDR3 DNA sequence: TGCGCCAGCAGGGACCCCTCCAATGAGCAGTTCTTC. Translation gives CASRDPSNEQFF.

This clonotype was counted only a few times. V usage is TRBV2 and J usage is TRBJ1-1; D gene ambiguous. V was clipped by 6 bases and J by 4 bases, with 15 bases between them. The germline V gene encodes CDR1 SNHLY and CDR2 FYNNEI. The CDR3 runs 14 residues. In DNA form, the CDR3 reads TGTGCCAGCAGAGTGTGGTCGACCGGCACTGAAGCTTTCTTT. Residues: CASRVWSTGTEAFF.

By share, this clonotype counts as medium-sized. V and J are TRBV24-1 and TRBJ2-3; 7 nucleotides align to TRBD2. The CDR3 covers 14 residues. Looked up from germline, CDR1 is KGHDR and CDR2 is SFDVKD. V lost 7 bases to trimming and J lost 3 bases; unmatched junction nucleotides: 6. CDR3 sequence reads: CATSEGTITDTQYF. CDR3 in DNA: TGTGCCACCAGCGAGGGGACTATTACAGATACGCAGTATTTT.

In this sample, this clonotype turned up many times. The rearrangement links TRBV9 to TRBJ2-4, with D possibly being TRBD1 (6 bases). There are 16 residues in the CDR3. The germline V gene encodes CDR1 SGDLS and CDR2 YYNGEE. The V gene lost 2 bases and the J gene lost 2 bases, with 14 bases spanning the gap. CDR3 DNA: TGTGCCAGCAGCGTCGGGACACATAAGACCAAAAACATTCAGTACTTC. Amino acid sequence: CASSVGTHKTKNIQYF.

For this clonotype: It differs at one base from a far larger clone, so likely a read error. The chain links TRBV11-3 to TRBJ2-1, with D possibly matching TRBD2 (5 bases). Germline assignment: CDR1 SGHNT and CDR2 YENEEA. The CDR3 is made up of 17 amino acids. DNA for the CDR3: TGCGCCAGCAGCCTCGAGGGATTTACCAGCTTCTACAATGAGCAGTTCTTC. Its translation is CASSLEGFTSFYNEQFF.